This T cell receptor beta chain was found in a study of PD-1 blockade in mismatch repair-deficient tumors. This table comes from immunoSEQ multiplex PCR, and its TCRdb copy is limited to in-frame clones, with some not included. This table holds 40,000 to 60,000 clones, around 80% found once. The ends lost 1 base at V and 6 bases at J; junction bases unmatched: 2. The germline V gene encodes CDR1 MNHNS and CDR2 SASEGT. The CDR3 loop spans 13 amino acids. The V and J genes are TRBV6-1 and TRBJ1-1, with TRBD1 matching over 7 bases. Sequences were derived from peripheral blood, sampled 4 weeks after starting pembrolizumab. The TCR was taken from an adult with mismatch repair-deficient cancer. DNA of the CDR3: TGTGCCAGCAGTGAAGACAGGGGCGCTGAAGCTTTCTTT. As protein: CASSEDRGAEAFF.